The 29 T cell receptor beta chains reported below all come from one sample, sequenced in a study of blood T cell repertoires in COVID-19 (TCRdb year 2020). The library was obtained by the immunoSEQ multiplex PCR assay. TCRdb holds this immuneACCESS table with in-frame rearrangements only. Some clones are missing; in checked studies, unresolved V genes explain under half, and the rest has no known cause. The sample table holds some 230,000 clones, of which approximately 78% were seen once. Approximately 8.4% of the sample is taken by the ten largest. Sequencing used peripheral blood. The receptors derive from an elderly woman with COVID-19, enrolled during active disease.

In its sample, this clone was seen once. The CDR3 bases are TGTGCCAGCAGCTCGTTGGTTGGGCCAGATGGCTACACCTTC. Residues: CASSSLVGPDGYTF. The chain has TRBV11-2 and TRBJ1-2; D is unresolved. CDR1 is SGHAT, CDR2 FQNNGV, per germline. CDR3 size: 14 residues. V was cut by 4 bases and J by 6 bases, with 15 bases left in between.

The chain combines TRBV4-1 with TRBJ2-7; the D gene is possibly TRBD2 (5 bases). Germline loops: CDR1 MGHRA, CDR2 YSYEKL. V shed 0 bases and J shed 2 bases, with 14 bases lying between them. CDR3 length: 16 residues. The CDR3 here is CASSQEDRSGTYEQYF. The CDR3 DNA follows: TGCGCCAGCAGCCAAGAGGATAGGAGCGGTACCTACGAGCAGTACTTC.

This clone was found once. The chain recombines TRBV11-2 with TRBJ2-1; the D gene is possibly TRBD1 (5 bases). This CDR3 is built from 13 residues. The V end was cut by 2 bases, the J end by 4 bases, with 6 bases between. The V gene's germline CDR1 is SGHAT and CDR2 FQNNGV. In nucleotides, the CDR3 is TGTGCCAGCAGCTTAACAGGTTACAATGAGCAGTTCTTC. Translating it yields CASSLTGYNEQFF. The variable domain in full, with the rest retrieved from reference TRBV11-2 and TRBJ2-1, is EAGVAQSPRYKIIEKRQSVAFWCNPISGHATLYWYQQILGQGPKLLIQFQNNGVVDDSQLPKDRFSAERLKGVDSTLKIQPAKLEDSAVYLCASSLTGYNEQFFGPGTRLTVL.

The chain combines TRBV27 with TRBJ2-7, with 13 bases aligning to TRBD2. This CDR3 is 13 amino acids long. The V segment lost 10 bases and the J segment 4 bases; nucleotides outside the gene matches: 4. Germline CDR1 reads MNHEY; CDR2 reads SMNVEV (reference sequence). The CDR3 reads CATRLAGGYEQYF. CDR3 coding DNA: TGTGCCACAAGACTAGCGGGGGGATACGAGCAGTACTTC.

This clone was recorded only once. This rearrangement joins TRBV5-4 to TRBJ1-2; D call uncertain. The V end lost 1 base, the J end lost 7 bases, and 14 bases lay between the germline ends. This CDR3 is 14 amino acids long. Germline lookup yields CDR1 SGHNT and CDR2 YYREEE (reference sequence). The CDR3 DNA reads TGTGCCAGCAGCTTGTGGAACTTAGCGGGTGGCTACACCTTC. The encoded protein is CASSLWNLAGGYTF.

This sequence joins TRBV18 and TRBJ1-3, with 7 bases aligning to TRBD1. Per germline, CDR1 KGHSH and CDR2 LQKENI. J lost 0 bases, V lost 0 bases, and 2 bases had no gene match. The CDR3 extends over 16 amino acids. CDR3 sequence: CASSPPGQASGNTIYF. The CDR3 nucleotides are TGTGCCAGCTCACCACCTGGACAGGCCTCTGGAAACACCATATATTTT.

The chain is built from TRBV5-1 and TRBJ2-7, with TRBD2 as a possible D gene (6 bases). Trimming removed 4 bases from V and 6 bases from J, with 23 bases in between. The CDR3 contains 16 residues. Germline-derived CDR1 and CDR2 are SGHRS and YFSETQ. The CDR3 sequence: CASSRGTYGGSGEQYF. The CDR3 DNA sequence: TGCGCCAGCAGCCGCGGGACTTATGGAGGTAGCGGCGAGCAGTACTTC.

This clone was seen only a few times. The chain is built from TRBV6-2 or TRBV6-3 and TRBJ2-1, with 12 bases identical to TRBD1. This CDR3 region has 14 residues. Germline values: CDR1 MNHEY, CDR2 SVGEGT. J gave up 9 bases and V 4 bases, and 4 bases lay outside the gene matches. The chain's CDR3 is CASSWDRGLFEQFF. CDR3 DNA: TGTGCCAGCAGTTGGGACAGGGGGCTCTTTGAGCAGTTCTTC.

The chain is built from TRBV29-1 and TRBJ1-4, with D possibly being TRBD1 (6 bases). The CDR3 extends over 12 amino acids. From germline, CDR1 is SQVTM and CDR2 ANQGSEA. V was pared by 7 bases and J by 5 bases, with 11 bases between. The CDR3 is CSAYGQNEKLFF. The DNA of the CDR3 is TGCAGCGCCTACGGACAGAATGAAAAACTGTTTTTT.

J is TRBJ1-6 and V is TRBV25-1; D may be TRBD1 (5 bases). Germline CDR1 reads MGHDK; CDR2 reads SYGVNS. Trimming took 3 bases from V and 10 from J, leaving 7 bases between them. This CDR3 is 12 amino acids long. The CDR3 sequence is CASSEGPSPLHF. The CDR3 bases are TGTGCCAGCAGTGAGGGGCCCTCACCCCTCCACTTT.

The chain combines TRBV15 with TRBJ1-1; a possible D gene is TRBD1 (6 bases). CDR3 size: 15 residues. Trimming took 5 bases from V and 4 from J, leaving 17 bases between them. The germline gives CDR1 LNHNV, CDR2 YYDKDF (reference sequence). The CDR3 DNA reads as TGTGCCACCAGCCGAAAGACAGGCGCGGGCACTGAAGCTTTCTTT. It encodes CATSRKTGAGTEAFF. The complete variable domain, with remaining parts taken from reference TRBV15 and TRBJ1-1, reads DAMVIQNPRYQVTQFGKPVTLSCSQTLNHNVMYWYQQKSSQAPKLLFHYYDKDFNNEADTPDNFQSRRPNTSFCFLDIRSPGLGDTAMYLCATSRKTGAGTEAFFGQGTRLTVV.

This clone was observed a handful of times. The V call is TRBV2, the J call TRBJ1-3; TRBD1 is a possible D gene (5 bases). The ends were cut back, 3 bases at V and 4 bases at J, with 13 bases in the middle. The CDR3 sequence is 15 residues long. Per the germline V gene, CDR1 is SNHLY and CDR2 is FYNNEI. The CDR3 region is CASSDGGKGGNTIYF. CDR3 coding DNA: TGTGCCAGCAGTGATGGGGGGAAAGGCGGAAACACCATATATTTT.

V usage is TRBV15 and J usage is TRBJ2-3; TRBD2 matches at 7 bases. V shed 0 bases and J 2 bases; nucleotides not matched to a gene: 11. Germline V gene data show CDR1 as LNHNV and CDR2 as YYDKDF (reference sequence). The CDR3 runs 18 residues. Here the CDR3 DNA reads TGTGCCACCAGCAGAGATAAAGCGGGAAGATACTCCACAGATACGCAGTATTTT. As protein: CATSRDKAGRYSTDTQYF. The full variable domain, completed using reference TRBV15 and TRBJ2-3, is DAMVIQNPRYQVTQFGKPVTLSCSQTLNHNVMYWYQQKSSQAPKLLFHYYDKDFNNEADTPDNFQSRRPNTSFCFLDIRSPGLGDTAMYLCATSRDKAGRYSTDTQYFGPGTRLTVL.

This sequence joins TRBV4-3 and TRBJ2-3; tentatively, D is TRBD2 (6 bases). Trimming pared 4 bases from V and 2 bases from J, leaving 7 bases between. This CDR3 region has 13 residues. Germline-derived CDR1 and CDR2 are LGHNA and YSLEER. Here the CDR3 reads CASSRGDTDTQYF. The DNA for the CDR3 is TGCGCCAGCAGCCGGGGGGACACAGATACGCAGTATTTT.

This sequence joins TRBV10-3 and TRBJ2-5; weak D call: TRBD1 (5 bases). The V and J ends lost 3 bases and 7 bases respectively, with 9 bases between them. The CDR3 has 12 amino acids. Per germline, CDR1 ENHRY and CDR2 SYGVKD. The chain's CDR3 is CAISEQVATQYF. CDR3 nucleotides: TGTGCCATCAGTGAACAGGTCGCGACCCAGTACTTC.

The chain links TRBV5-6 to TRBJ1-4; tentative D call: TRBD1 (6 bases). Trimming took off 4 bases at V and 4 bases at J, with 17 bases between the two ends. The germline CDR1 and CDR2 sequences are SGHDT and YYEEEE. The CDR3 is 16 amino acids. CDR3 sequence (DNA): TGTGCCAGCAGCACTATGACAGGCCGGCTTAATGAAAAACTGTTTTTT. Encoded protein: CASSTMTGRLNEKLFF.

Written as DNA, the CDR3 is TGTGCCAGCAGTTTGAGGATCCACACCGGGGAGCTGTTTTTT. This translates into CASSLRIHTGELFF. This chain uses TRBV27 with TRBJ2-2; D uncertain. The CDR3 is made up of 14 amino acids. Between the trimmed V and J ends, which lost 3 bases and 3 bases, there was a span of 8 bases. The germline V gene has CDR1 MNHEY and CDR2 SMNVEV (reference sequence).

This clone was detected once. The rearrangement links TRBV10-3 to TRBJ1-4; maybe TRBD1 (6 bases). Germline values: CDR1 ENHRY, CDR2 SYGVKD. With 11 bases removed from V and 11 bases from J, the gap between germline ends came to 27 bases. The CDR3 contains 15 residues. CDR3 residues: CAAYFGTLLVGKLFF. The CDR3 DNA reads as TGTGCCGCGTATTTTGGGACACTCCTCGTGGGGAAACTGTTTTTT.

The chain links TRBV3-1 (or the pseudogene TRBV3-2) to TRBJ2-4, with TRBD2 matching 15 bases. The ends lost 0 bases at V and 1 base at J; junction bases unmatched: 7. In germline, CDR1 is LGHDT, CDR2 YNNKEL (reference sequence). This CDR3 has 20 residues. CDR3 nucleotides: TGTGCCAGCAGCCAAGATCGTGGACTAGCGGGAGGGCCTGCCAAAAACATTCAGTACTTC. Translation: CASSQDRGLAGGPAKNIQYF.

The V gene is TRBV6-1, the J gene TRBJ1-3; 10 bases are shared with TRBD1. The CDR3 is 16 residues long. CDR1 is MNHNS and CDR2 is SASEGT in the germline V gene. The V gene end was trimmed by 4 bases and the J gene end by 3 bases; junction bases not matched to a gene: 6. DNA for the CDR3: TGTGCCAGCAGTGGGGTGACAGGGGGCTTTGGAAACACCATATATTTT. Its protein product is CASSGVTGGFGNTIYF.

The chain has TRBV4-1 and TRBJ2-5, with 10 bases lining up with TRBD2. After removal of 5 bases from V and 5 bases from J, the junction contained 2 bases not matched to a gene. Germline CDR1 is MGHRA and CDR2 is YSYEKL. The CDR3 has 13 amino acids. Here the CDR3 DNA reads TGCGCCAGCAGCTGGGGACTAGCGGAGACCCAGTACTTC. It specifies CASSWGLAETQYF.

The chain couples TRBV9 to TRBJ1-1; TRBD1 is a possible D gene (6 bases). The V and J ends lost 0 bases and 5 bases respectively, with 8 bases between them. This CDR3 contains 13 residues. Germline-derived CDR1 and CDR2 are SGDLS and YYNGEE. The CDR3 here is CASSVAQGTEAFF. CDR3 DNA sequence: TGTGCCAGCAGCGTAGCTCAGGGGACTGAAGCTTTCTTT.

The chain uses TRBV9 and TRBJ1-2; TRBD1 agrees at 8 bases. Germline trimming cut 6 bases from V and 2 bases from J; bases unmatched to any gene: 9. CDR3 length: 15 residues. CDR1 SGDLS and CDR2 YYNGEE come from the germline V gene. The CDR3 protein is CASTRPGQENYGYTF. DNA for the CDR3: TGTGCCAGCACTCGTCCGGGACAGGAAAACTATGGCTACACCTTC.

CDR3 DNA sequence: TGCGCCAGCAGCCAGAGCTCAGGGAACTATGGCTACACCTTC. It encodes CASSQSSGNYGYTF. The J gene is TRBJ1-2, the V gene TRBV5-1, with D perhaps matching TRBD1 (5 bases). Germline V lookup: CDR1 SGHRS, CDR2 YFSETQ. The CDR3 is 14 amino acids. Trimming cost V 4 bases and J 2 bases, with 12 bases left between them. Full variable domain (missing parts from reference TRBV5-1 and TRBJ1-2): KAGVTQTPRYLIKTRGQQVTLSCSPISGHRSVSWYQQTPGQGLQFLFEYFSETQRNKGNFPGRFSGRQFSNSRSEMNVSTLELGDSALYLCASSQSSGNYGYTFGSGTRLTVV.

The chain recombines TRBV30 with TRBJ1-2, with D perhaps TRBD1 (6 bases). Trimming removed 3 bases at V and 4 bases at J, with 15 bases between. CDR1 and CDR2 from the germline V gene are GTSNPN and SVGIG (reference sequence). CDR3 length: 14 amino acids. CDR3 in amino acids: CAWRITGSLYGYTF. The CDR3 DNA reads as TGTGCCTGGAGGATCACAGGGTCCCTCTATGGCTACACCTTC.

CDR3: CASREDRGNTEAFF. Here the CDR3 DNA reads TGTGCCAGCAGGGAGGACAGGGGAAATACTGAAGCTTTCTTT. The chain recombines TRBV2 with TRBJ1-1; TRBD1 matches 9 bases. V shed 6 bases and J 5 bases; nucleotides not matched to a gene: 7. Germline lookup yields CDR1 SNHLY and CDR2 FYNNEI. This CDR3 is 14 amino acids long.

The CDR3 nucleotides are TGTGCCAGCAGCTTAGCATCGGGGGTCATCATTCAGTACTTC. This translates into CASSLASGVIIQYF. The V call is TRBV7-8, the J call TRBJ2-4; the D gene is possibly TRBD2 (6 bases). The CDR3 runs 14 residues. Germline values: CDR1 SGHVS, CDR2 FQNEAQ. Trimming pared 0 bases from V and 9 bases from J, leaving 12 bases between.

CDR3 region: CASRRKGQVGYSNQPQHF. CDR3 coding DNA: TGTGCCAGCAGGCGAAAAGGACAGGTAGGGTATAGCAATCAGCCCCAGCATTTT. The rearrangement joins TRBV27 to TRBJ1-5; the match to TRBD1 covers 7 bases. The V gene end was trimmed by 6 bases and the J gene end by 0 bases; junction bases not matched to a gene: 14. The CDR3 is made up of 18 amino acids. CDR1 is MNHEY and CDR2 is SMNVEV in the germline V gene (reference sequence).

The CDR3 DNA reads as TGTGCCAGCAGCCAAGCAGGGGTCAGGCCCTACGAGCAGTACTTC. This encodes CASSQAGVRPYEQYF. The chain employs TRBV3-1 (or the pseudogene TRBV3-2) and TRBJ2-7; a weak D match, TRBD1 (6 bases). This CDR3 is built from 15 residues. CDR1 and CDR2 from the germline V gene are LGHDT and YNNKEL (reference sequence). V gave up 1 base and J gave up 2 bases, with 12 bases separating them.